This T cell receptor (beta chain) emerged from a study of cytomegalovirus exposure and HLA in healthy donors. A multiplex PCR was run with 60 Vbeta primers and 13 Jbeta primers. TCRdb keeps only in-frame clones here, not all; method: immunoSEQ multiplex PCR. Of 190,000 or so clones listed, 83% are singletons. Looked up from germline, CDR1 is MRHNA and CDR2 is SNTAGT. The CDR3 extends over 16 amino acids. Losses at the gene ends were 10 bases for V and 4 bases for J; bases not matched to a gene: 10. The rearrangement joins TRBV6-4 to TRBJ2-6; TRBD1 aligns across 10 bases. This sequence was found in a man aged 45 to 65 in good health and CMV-seronegative. The sequenced sample was PBMCs. The CDR3 nucleotides read TGTGCCAAGCCGGGACAGGGGAACAGAGGGGCCAACGTCCTGACTTTC. It specifies CAKPGQGNRGANVLTF.